This TCR beta chain was recorded in a study of OX40 agonist ivuxolimab in advanced cancers. In terms of the full investigation: Ivuxolimab, which targeted the costimulatory receptor OX40 (CD134), was an agonistic, fully human IgG2 monoclonal antibody. Prior anti-PD-1, anti-PD-L1 or anti-CTLA-4 therapy was permitted, and checkpoint inhibitors had been received by about 36% of dose-escalation patients. The paper describes the monotherapy dose-escalation part (N = 52 patients) of the phase I trial of ivuxolimab. Of the roughly 51 patients in dose escalation, 19 had hepatocellular carcinoma, around 15 had melanoma, 9 had renal cell carcinoma and 9 had head and neck cancer. Intravenous ivuxolimab was administered to patients every 2 weeks at six dose levels: 0.01, 0.1, 0.3, 1.5, 3 and 10 mg/kg. Peripheral TCRbeta sequencing was intended to test whether TCR sequence diversity was altered and clonal T-cell expansion was caused by ivuxolimab. Partial responses were achieved by three dose-escalation patients, of whom one had hepatocellular carcinoma and two had cutaneous melanoma. In the dose-escalation cohort, around four fifths of patients were male, and the mean age was 60 years with a range of about 20 to 90.

Patients with autoimmune disease history or receiving systemic immunosuppression were excluded from the trial. Peripheral blood for TCR sequencing was drawn from every dose cohort at baseline, at cycle 4 day 1 and at cycle 7 day 1. The samples were drawn from a first-in-human, open-label, multicenter phase I dose-escalation trial of ivuxolimab. Adults with locally advanced or metastatic melanoma, renal cell carcinoma, hepatocellular carcinoma or head and neck squamous cell carcinoma were enrolled in the trial. Before TCR sequencing, CD4+ and CD8+ T cells were separately sorted from peripheral blood. The germline V gene yields LGHNA for CDR1 and YNFKEQ for CDR2. Including the terminal cysteine and phenylalanine, the CDR3 comprises 16 residues. The sequence is cut down to CDR3 DNA, 48 bases in frame from base 1. The V end loses 4 bases and the J end loses 0 bases, and a stretch of 13 bases separates them.

For sequencing of the TCRbeta CDR3 region, genomic DNA was extracted from the sorted cells. The immunoSEQ Assay was used for sequencing of TCRbeta CDR3 regions. The clones in this table, taken by TCRdb from immuneACCESS, are in-frame only. Not every clone is retained; where verified, under half of the shortfall comes from an unresolved V gene, and the cause of the rest is unknown. This sample is represented by approximately 42,000 clones; 81% of them were singletons. The ten top clones hold about 2.5% of the sample. With regard to this clone: Its binding antigen is unknown. No base quality values were provided; no much bigger clone lies one nucleotide off.

Summary of the overall study and its limitations: In the 0.1-3.0 mg/kg groups, partial responders were among the patients with the lowest normalized peripheral clonal expansion, particularly in CD8+ T cells. Clonal expansion of both CD4+ and CD8+ blood T cells was observed from baseline to week 6 at doses 0.1 to 3.0 mg/kg. Low levels of normalized T-cell clonal expansion were also seen in some patients who did not respond. After ivuxolimab, expanded clones were on average more numerous among CD8+ T cells than among CD4+ T cells. Which antigens the clonally expanded peripheral T cells were specific for was not determined.

The clonotype was recovered from an adult with an advanced solid tumor such as melanoma, head and neck, liver or kidney cancer. The sequenced sample was CD4+ or CD8+ T cells sorted from blood, obtained in a trial of the OX40 agonist ivuxolimab. Rearrangement joined TRBV4-2 to TRBJ2-1; the best D guess is TRBD2, with 6 bases matching. The CDR3 corresponds to CASSLIAGSSYNEQFF. Here is the DNA: TGTGCCAGCAGCCTAATCGCGGGGAGCTCCTACAATGAGCAGTTCTTC.